Listed below are T cell receptor beta chains from one sample, sequenced in a study of cytomegalovirus exposure and HLA in healthy donors. The data were produced by immunoSEQ multiplex PCR, yet TCRdb's version contains in-frame clones alone and is incomplete. The sample carries 150,000 to 200,000 clones, 85% to 90% recorded once. The sample comprised PBMCs. The receptors stem from a woman between 25 and 40 years old in good health and CMV-seronegative. CDR3s include the opening cysteine and the closing phenylalanine or tryptophan. The order of the fields is clone size, V gene, D gene, J gene, CDR3 protein, CDR3 DNA. The D gene is left open where the match is weak. The size of a clone is reported for some rows only, either as once, few or many, or as a class for expanded clones.

NA	TRBV30	NA	TRBJ2-5	CAWRPRTGSQTQYF	TGTGCCTGGAGACCCCGAACAGGGTCCCAGACCCAGTACTTC
NA	TRBV5-1	TRBD1	TRBJ1-4	CASRAFRTGDEKLFF	TGCGCCAGCAGAGCTTTTCGGACAGGCGATGAAAAACTGTTTTTT
NA	TRBV28	NA	TRBJ2-7	CASSSGYRGGGYEQYF	TGTGCCAGCAGTTCAGGGTACAGGGGGGGCGGTTACGAGCAGTACTTC
NA	TRBV6-5	TRBD1	TRBJ1-2	CASSYSLQGAHGYTF	TGTGCCAGCAGTTACTCGTTGCAGGGGGCGCACGGCTACACCTTC
NA	TRBV5-1	NA	TRBJ2-1	CASSLRDSNNYNEQFF	TGCGCCAGCAGCTTACGGGATTCTAACAACTACAATGAGCAGTTCTTC
NA	TRBV6-1	TRBD1	TRBJ1-5	CASSVQGAGQPQHF	TGTGCCAGCAGTGTACAGGGGGCAGGACAGCCCCAGCATTTT
NA	TRBV7-6	NA	TRBJ1-1	CASSPQPGSKRVETEAFF	TGTGCCAGCAGCCCCCAGCCGGGGTCCAAGCGCGTGGAGACTGAAGCTTTCTTT
NA	TRBV25-1	NA	TRBJ2-7	CASSETQGDYEQYF	TGTGCCAGCAGTGAGACACAGGGAGACTACGAGCAGTACTTC
NA	TRBV7-9	NA	TRBJ2-7	CASSLGGLTYEQYF	TGTGCCAGCAGCTTAGGGGGCCTAACCTACGAGCAGTACTTC
NA	TRBV5-6	NA	TRBJ2-7	CASSLELGQGINYEQYF	TGTGCCAGCAGCTTGGAATTAGGGCAGGGTATTAATTACGAGCAGTACTTC
NA	TRBV7-2	NA	TRBJ1-2	CASSLRADVSGYTF	TGTGCCAGCAGCCTGAGAGCTGATGTATCCGGCTACACCTTC
NA	TRBV6-5	NA	TRBJ2-5	CASTSGGRTQYF	TGTGCCAGCACGTCTGGTGGAAGGACCCAGTACTTC
NA	TRBV4-1	TRBD1	TRBJ1-4	CASSQTGARVPNEKLFF	TGCGCCAGCAGCCAGACAGGGGCTCGAGTCCCGAATGAAAAACTGTTTTTT
NA	TRBV7-8	TRBD2	TRBJ2-1	CASSFSGTYNEQFF	TGTGCCAGCAGCTTTAGCGGGACCTACAATGAGCAGTTCTTC
once	TRBV5-4	NA	TRBJ2-7	CASSLDPFYEQYF	TGTGCCAGCAGCTTGGACCCTTTCTACGAGCAGTACTTC
NA	TRBV27	NA	TRBJ2-5	CASSFGKRRETQYF	TGTGCCAGCAGTTTCGGCAAGCGCCGGGAGACCCAGTACTTC
NA	TRBV27	TRBD1	TRBJ2-1	CASSSPTQGAYNEQFF	TGTGCCAGCAGTTCTCCAACCCAGGGGGCCTACAATGAGCAGTTCTTC
NA	TRBV5-4	TRBD1	TRBJ2-7	CASSSDRGDYEQYF	TGTGCCAGCAGCAGCGACAGGGGTGACTACGAGCAGTACTTC
NA	TRBV29-1	NA	TRBJ1-1	CSALVENRRAFF	TGCAGCGCGCTTGTGGAGAATCGAAGGGCTTTCTTT
few	TRBV28	NA	TRBJ1-2	CASSPRFYGYTF	TGTGCCAGCAGTCCCAGATTTTATGGCTACACCTTC
NA	TRBV20-1	NA	TRBJ2-1	CSARADYEQFF	TGCAGTGCTAGAGCCGATTACGAGCAGTTCTTC
NA	TRBV5-1	NA	TRBJ2-2	CASSPTVRPNTGELFF	TGCGCCAGCAGCCCGACGGTACGGCCTAACACCGGGGAGCTGTTTTTT
NA	TRBV6-5	TRBD2	TRBJ2-1	CASSSRTSGRLNEQFF	TGTGCCAGCAGTTCCCGGACTAGCGGGAGGCTGAATGAGCAGTTCTTC
NA	TRBV12-5	NA	TRBJ2-6	CASGSSGANVLTF	TGTGCTAGTGGAAGCTCTGGGGCCAACGTCCTGACTTTC
once	TRBV25-1	NA	TRBJ1-6	CASSGDSLPYNSPLHF	TGTGCCAGCAGTGGCGACAGTCTCCCCTATAATTCACCCCTCCACTTT
NA	TRBV28	NA	TRBJ2-3	CASTPGLVSTDTQYF	TGTGCCAGCACTCCGGGACTCGTTAGCACAGATACGCAGTATTTT
NA	TRBV5-4	NA	TRBJ2-5	CASSLYSGGGQETQYF	TGTGCCAGCAGCTTGTATAGCGGTGGGGGGCAAGAGACCCAGTACTTC
NA	TRBV5-1	TRBD2	TRBJ2-2	CASNTGTSGLNTGELFF	TGCGCCAGCAACACCGGGACTAGCGGCCTTAACACCGGGGAGCTGTTTTTT
NA	TRBV27	NA	TRBJ2-1	CASSPMPIDGQFF	TGTGCCAGCAGTCCTATGCCGATTGATGGGCAGTTCTTC
NA	TRBV5-1	NA	TRBJ2-2	CASSLRTLTGELFF	TGCGCCAGCAGCTTGCGGACTTTGACCGGGGAGCTGTTTTTT
NA	TRBV6-4	NA	TRBJ1-3	CASSRKVRTSGNTIYF	TGTGCCAGCAGTAGGAAAGTGCGAACCTCTGGAAACACCATATATTTT
NA	TRBV7-8	TRBD2	TRBJ2-7	CASSSRPAGGAYEQYF	TGTGCCAGCAGCTCCCGGCCGGCGGGAGGGGCCTACGAGCAGTACTTC
NA	TRBV4-3	TRBD2	TRBJ2-3	CASSPRRGGPSTDTQYF	TGCGCCAGCAGCCCGCGACGGGGGGGGCCGAGCACAGATACGCAGTATTTT
once	TRBV11-3	NA	TRBJ2-2	CASKGPVGTGELFF	TGTGCCAGCAAGGGCCCCGTGGGCACCGGGGAGCTGTTTTTT
NA	TRBV6-1	NA	TRBJ1-1	CASKQRLNTEAFF	TGTGCCAGCAAGCAGCGGTTGAACACTGAAGCTTTCTTT
NA	TRBV7-9	TRBD1	TRBJ1-1	CASSLGTGVNTEAFF	TGTGCCAGCAGCTTAGGGACAGGCGTGAACACTGAAGCTTTCTTT
NA	TRBV6-5	TRBD1	TRBJ2-1	CASSTGASYNEQFF	TGTGCCAGCAGTACAGGGGCTTCCTACAATGAGCAGTTCTTC
once	TRBV28	NA	TRBJ2-7	CASSVKRTPYEQYF	TGTGCCAGCAGTGTGAAGCGGACGCCCTACGAGCAGTACTTC
NA	TRBV28	TRBD1	TRBJ2-1	CASSFPLAGGSGEQFF	TGTGCCAGCAGTTTTCCTCTGGCAGGGGGCTCGGGTGAGCAGTTCTTC
NA	TRBV5-5	NA	TRBJ1-1	CASSIPGDPNTEAFF	TGTGCCAGCAGCATCCCAGGGGACCCGAACACTGAAGCTTTCTTT
NA	TRBV4-2	NA	TRBJ2-1	CASTSYNEQFF	TGTGCCAGCACGTCATACAATGAGCAGTTCTTC
NA	TRBV7-2	TRBD1	TRBJ1-5	CASSLEPRGDQPQHF	TGTGCCAGCAGCTTAGAACCCAGGGGGGACCAGCCCCAGCATTTT
NA	TRBV5-6	TRBD2	TRBJ2-1	CASSQGLAAEWQFF	TGTGCCAGCAGCCAGGGACTAGCGGCAGAGTGGCAGTTCTTC
NA	TRBV5-1	NA	TRBJ2-1	CASSRTPNNEQFF	TGCGCCAGCAGCCGTACCCCTAACAATGAGCAGTTCTTC
NA	TRBV4-3	NA	TRBJ2-7	CASSLGLTYEQYF	TGCGCCAGCAGCCTGGGGCTTACCTACGAGCAGTACTTC
once	TRBV27	NA	TRBJ2-7	CATSEGGRYEQYF	TGTGCCACTTCAGAGGGGGGGCGGTACGAGCAGTACTTC
NA	TRBV19	NA	TRBJ2-2	CASSIVADTGELFF	TGTGCCAGTAGTATAGTAGCGGACACCGGGGAGCTGTTTTTT
NA	TRBV27	NA	TRBJ1-2	CATQKQGSYGYTF	TGTGCCACCCAGAAACAGGGCAGCTATGGCTACACCTTC
few	TRBV4-3	NA	TRBJ1-5	CASSQDGRRNQPQHF	TGCGCCAGCAGCCAAGATGGTCGGCGAAATCAGCCCCAGCATTTT
NA	TRBV2	NA	TRBJ1-1	CASGRRGVGTEAFF	TGTGCCAGCGGCCGCAGGGGTGTAGGCACTGAAGCTTTCTTT
NA	TRBV7-9	NA	TRBJ1-5	CASSLQGGIQPQHF	TGTGCCAGCAGCTTACAGGGCGGAATTCAGCCCCAGCATTTT
NA	TRBV10-3	NA	TRBJ1-2	CAISQASTNYGYTF	TGTGCCATCAGCCAGGCTAGCACTAACTATGGCTACACCTTC
NA	TRBV27	TRBD1	TRBJ2-3	CASSSRTGDIDTQYF	TGTGCCAGCAGTTCCAGGACAGGGGACATAGATACGCAGTATTTT
NA	TRBV7-7	TRBD2	TRBJ2-2	CASSLVRLSGGQNTGELFF	TGTGCTAGCAGCTTAGTCCGGCTTAGCGGGGGTCAGAACACCGGGGAGCTGTTTTTT
NA	TRBV6-1	TRBD2	TRBJ2-3	CASSGLAGGRRGTDTQYF	TGTGCCAGCAGTGGACTAGCGGGGGGGAGGCGGGGCACAGATACGCAGTATTTT
NA	TRBV7-2	NA	TRBJ2-7	CASSAQGGVYEQYF	TGTGCCAGCAGCGCGCAGGGGGGGGTGTACGAGCAGTACTTC